This T cell receptor (beta chain) was observed in a study of blood T cell repertoires in COVID-19. About the research overall: Researchers got acute and convalescent COVID-19 samples from the United States, Italy and Spain. Nucleic acid was either cDNA or gDNA, and it came from T cells, B-cell-depleted T cells, or PBMCs.

CDR3 length: 13 residues. The germline V gene encodes CDR1 SQVTM and CDR2 ANQGSEA. V lost 7 bases and J lost 6; bases outside the gene matches: 6. Per the study methods: The authors estimated nucleated cell counts from reference gene primer amplification. Only in-frame clones appear in the TCRdb table, and some are missing; sequencing was by immunoSEQ multiplex PCR. D and trimming come from the DNA, and the V and J calls and clone size come from that table. Here the sample spans about 260,000 clones, roughly 90% being singletons. Sequencing input: peripheral blood. The gene calls are TRBV29-1 and TRBJ2-7, with 13 bases that match TRBD2. This sequence originates from a man aged 60 to 69 who had recovered from COVID-19. The CDR3 loop is CSGTSGGAAEQYF. DNA of the CDR3: TGCAGCGGAACTAGCGGGGGGGCCGCCGAGCAGTACTTC.